Each of the 26 T cell receptor beta chains below was sequenced from the same sample in a study of tumor-infiltrating lymphocytes in primary liver carcinoma. From unsorted bulk tissue weighing about 20-32 mg, DNA and RNA were co-extracted. TCR beta cDNA was prepared out of roughly 0.5 ug total RNA by means of a constant-region primer. Slightly modified ARM-PCR, run as three nested multiplex PCR rounds, produced the TCR beta libraries. The first two PCR rounds used TRBV1-TRBV30 forward primers with a C-beta reverse primer, nine to eleven cycles each. One entry per CDR3 protein, called by TCRdb with MiXCR from the multiplex PCR reads. Of about 120,000 distinct CDR3 sequences listed, 55% to 70% are singletons. The sequencing input was tumor-adjacent normal liver tissue. These receptors were collected from a woman in her fifties or sixties with primary liver carcinoma and hepatitis B virus infection.

To note about this clonotype: One end of the junction varies from germline; a read error may be responsible. The chain couples TRBV19 to TRBJ2-6, with 8 bases lining up with TRBD1. Germline CDR1 and CDR2: LNHDA and SQIVND (reference sequence). The CDR3 length is 18 residues. The CDR3 coding sequence is TGTACCAGTAGTGGGTCACAGGGGGGCTCCTCTGGGGCCAACGTCCTGACTTTC. It specifies CTSSGSQGGSSGANVLTF.

A remark on this clonotype: One end of the junction fails to match germline, which may point to a read error. The chain is built from TRBV13 and TRBJ1-2, with D unresolved. Germline V lookup: CDR1 PRHDT, CDR2 FYEKMQ (reference sequence). This CDR3 contains 15 residues. In DNA, the CDR3 is TGTGCCAGCAGCTTAGGCCCCCCAGACAACTATGACTACACCTTC. It translates to CASSLGPPDNYDYTF.

As to this clonotype: Without the conserved terminal phenylalanine or tryptophan, this CDR3 likely stems from a read error. The chain is built from TRBV7-9 and TRBJ1-6, with D uncertain. The CDR3 covers 13 residues. The V and J ends lost 7 bases and 9 bases respectively, with 13 bases between them. In germline, CDR1 is SEHNR, CDR2 FQNEAQ (reference sequence). The CDR3 spells CASNLERGSPLHI. The CDR3 region has the DNA TGTGCCAGCAACCTCGAAAGAGGTTCACCCCTCCACATT.

This clonotype was recorded many times. This chain connects TRBV10-3 to TRBJ1-2; D not resolved. The CDR3 has 16 residues. The V gene's germline CDR1 is ENHRY and CDR2 SYGVKD. Trimming removed 0 bases at V and 4 bases at J, with 15 bases between. This CDR3 reads CAISESVGSSIYGYTF. The CDR3 DNA follows: TGTGCCATCAGTGAGTCAGTCGGGAGCTCGATCTATGGCTACACCTTC.

With regard to this clonotype: This CDR3 is missing its conserved last phenylalanine or tryptophan, likely due to a read error. The chain recombines TRBV20-1 with TRBJ2-7; tentative D call: TRBD2 (5 bases). The CDR3 runs 15 residues. Per germline, CDR1 DFQATT and CDR2 SNEGSKA (reference sequence). The CDR3 spells CSARDRTESSYEQYS. CDR3 DNA: TGCAGTGCTAGAGATAGGACTGAGAGCTCCTATGAGCAGTACTCC.

On this clonotype itself: A junction boundary mismatches the germline segment, possibly from a read error. The J gene is TRBJ1-6, the V gene TRBV11-2; D ambiguous. Germline lookup yields CDR1 SGHAT and CDR2 FQNNGV. CDR3 length: 15 residues. The CDR3 bases are TGCGCCAGCAGCTTAGAATCAGGAGGCAATTCAGCCCTCCACTTT. Translation gives CASSLESGGNSALHF.

In its sample, this clonotype was seen a few times. At one boundary the junction diverges from the germline segment, which might be a read error. The gene calls are TRBV29-1 and TRBJ1-1; D gene ambiguous. The CDR3 is made up of 12 amino acids. The germline gives CDR1 SQVTM, CDR2 ANQGSEA. In DNA, the CDR3 is TGCAGCCTTCAAGTCACTAACACTGAAGCGTTCTTT. Amino acid sequence: CSLQVTNTEAFF.

The V gene is TRBV5-1, the J gene TRBJ2-2; weak D call: TRBD1 (6 bases). The CDR3 has 17 residues. V shed 4 bases and J shed 5 bases, with 21 bases lying between them. Germline V gene data show CDR1 as SGHRS and CDR2 as YFSETQ. The DNA for the CDR3 is TGCGCCAGCAGCCCCGGGATCGACAGGTCGGGAACCGGGGAGCTGTTTTTT. Protein sequence: CASSPGIDRSGTGELFF. Looking up the rest from reference TRBV5-1 and TRBJ2-2 gives the full variable domain: KAGVTQTPRYLIKTRGQQVTLSCSPISGHRSVSWYQQTPGQGLQFLFEYFSETQRNKGNFPGRFSGRQFSNSRSEMNVSTLELGDSALYLCASSPGIDRSGTGELFFGEGSRLTVL.

A remark on this clonotype: At one boundary the junction diverges from the germline segment, which might be a read error. The chain links TRBV6-5 to TRBJ2-3; 9 nucleotides align to TRBD1. The V gene's germline CDR1 is MNHEY and CDR2 SVGAGI. The length of the CDR3 is 17 residues. DNA of the CDR3: TGTGCCAGCAGTTCCCCGGACAGGGGAGAAGGTACAGATATGCAGTATTTT. Translating gives CASSSPDRGEGTDMQYF.

For this clonotype: Here the CDR3 omits its conserved ending phenylalanine or tryptophan, so a read error is the likely source. This chain uses TRBV29-1 with TRBJ2-7, with a tentative D call TRBD1 (6 bases). The CDR3 contains 14 residues. Germline V gene sequence: CDR1 SQVTM, CDR2 ANQGSEA. This CDR3 is CSAIGQSGGYGQYL. CDR3 in DNA: TGCAGCGCTATCGGACAGTCAGGAGGCTACGGGCAGTACCTC.

The rearrangement joins TRBV5-6 to TRBJ2-5, with TRBD2 matching over 8 bases. The V gene's germline CDR1 is SGHDT and CDR2 YYEEEE. CDR3 length: 13 residues. The CDR3 DNA follows: TGTGCAAACTTCGGACTAGCTCAAGAGACCCAGTACTTC. The encoded protein is CANFGLAQETQYF. The full variable domain, in which reference TRBV5-6 and TRBJ2-5 provide the parts outside the CDR3, is DAGVTQSPTHLIKTRGQQVTLRCSPKSGHDTVSWYQQALGQGPQFIFQYYEEEERQRGNFPDRFSGHQFPNYSSELNVNALLLGDSALYLCANFGLAQETQYFGPGTRLLVL.

The chain links TRBV12-3 or TRBV12-4 to TRBJ2-7, with 9 bases matching TRBD2. V shed 9 bases and J 6 bases; nucleotides not matched to a gene: 15. The length of the CDR3 is 15 residues. Here the CDR3 DNA reads TGTGCCAGGAGCGTCGCGGGAGGGCGGTCGTGCGAGCAGTACTTC. It is translated as CARSVAGGRSCEQYF.

This clonotype has ten or more counts. The chain recombines TRBV5-6 with TRBJ1-1; a possible D gene is TRBD1 (6 bases). V dropped 1 base and J dropped 1 base, with 8 bases sitting between them. CDR1 is SGHDT and CDR2 is YYEEEE in the germline V gene. The CDR3 runs 14 residues. CDR3 DNA: TGTGCCAGCAGCTTGCCAGGGGCGAACACTGAAGCTTTCTTT. Translated, it gives CASSLPGANTEAFF.

The J gene is TRBJ1-1, the V gene TRBV11-2; D call uncertain. The V and J ends lost 5 bases and 4 bases respectively, with 17 bases between them. Germline lookup yields CDR1 SGHAT and CDR2 FQNNGV. This CDR3 has 15 residues. For the CDR3, the DNA is TGTGCCAGCAGCCTCGCGGTCCCGTGGAGCACTGAAGCTTTCTTT. This translates into CASSLAVPWSTEAFF. Full variable domain (rest looked up from reference TRBV11-2 and TRBJ1-1): EAGVAQSPRYKIIEKRQSVAFWCNPISGHATLYWYQQILGQGPKLLIQFQNNGVVDDSQLPKDRFSAERLKGVDSTLKIQPAKLEDSAVYLCASSLAVPWSTEAFFGQGTRLTVV.

V is TRBV28 and J is TRBJ2-3, with D uncertain. The CDR3 is 13 residues long. Germline CDR1 reads MDHEN; CDR2 reads SYDVKM. The DNA of the CDR3 is TGTGGCAGTTTTGTGGATTACACAGATACGCAGTATTTT. It specifies CGSFVDYTDTQYF.

This clonotype was picked up a small number of times. The chain has TRBV7-9 and TRBJ1-6, with D possibly TRBD1 on 5 matching bases. The CDR3 length is 16 residues. With 4 bases removed from V and 3 bases from J, the gap between germline ends came to 13 bases. Germline-derived CDR1 and CDR2 are SEHNR and FQNEAQ (reference sequence). The CDR3 nucleotides are TGTGCCAGCAGCTCGTTACAGGAATACTATAATTCACCCCTCCACTTT. This codes for CASSSLQEYYNSPLHF. The full variable domain, completed using reference TRBV7-9 and TRBJ1-6, is DTGVSQNPRHKITKRGQNVTFRCDPISEHNRLYWYRQTLGQGPEFLTYFQNEAQLEKSRLLSDRFSAERPKGSFSTLEIQRTEQGDSAMYLCASSSLQEYYNSPLHFGNGTRLTVT.

The chain combines TRBV11-3 with TRBJ2-1, with D possibly being TRBD2 (5 bases). The length of the CDR3 is 17 residues. The V end lost 7 bases, the J end lost 6 bases, and 25 bases lay between the germline ends. Germline assignment: CDR1 SGHNT and CDR2 YENEEA. DNA for the CDR3: TGTGCCAGCAACTCCCAGGAGGCGCGGACCATGGGCAATGAGCAGTTCTTC. As protein: CASNSQEARTMGNEQFF.

The chain has TRBV25-1 and TRBJ2-2; maybe TRBD1 (5 bases). Germline V gene data show CDR1 as MGHDK and CDR2 as SYGVNS. V was trimmed by 0 bases and J by 3 bases, leaving 5 bases between them. CDR3 length equals 14 residues. The CDR3 DNA reads TGTGCCAGCAGTGAATACAGGGACACCGGGGAGCTGTTTTTT. It specifies CASSEYRDTGELFF.

This clonotype was seen a single time. This could be a read error, since a much larger clone is one nucleotide away. The rearrangement joins TRBV28 to TRBJ1-3; D is ambiguous. CDR3 length equals 16 residues. Germline assignment: CDR1 MDHEN and CDR2 SYDVKM. The CDR3 is CAGSQPGMNSGNTIYF. The CDR3 DNA follows: TGTGCCGGCAGCCAGCCTGGGATGAACTCTGGAAACACCATATATTTT.

About this clonotype itself: Mismatch with germline at one junction end may stem from a read error. V gene TRBV12-3 or TRBV12-4 combines with J gene TRBJ2-7; the D is unclear. The CDR3 loop spans 14 amino acids. This CDR3 reads CASSLTAGSYEQYF. The DNA of the CDR3 is TGTGCCAGCAGTTTAACTGCTGGGTCCTACGAGCAGTACTTT.

With regard to this clonotype: At one end the junction does not follow the germline gene, possibly because of a read error. The CDR3 region has the DNA TGTGCCAGCAGCGACGGACGCAACATGAACATCGGGGAGTTGTTTTTT. Protein: CASSDGRNMNIGELFF. The chain employs TRBV11-2 and TRBJ2-2, with D perhaps matching TRBD2 (5 bases). This CDR3 is 16 amino acids long. CDR1 SGHAT and CDR2 FQNNGV come from the germline V gene.

The chain is built from TRBV4-1 and TRBJ2-2; D might be TRBD2 (6 bases). Germline-derived CDR1 and CDR2 are MGHRA and YSYEKL. This CDR3 region has 14 residues. V lost 7 bases, J lost 2 bases, and 11 bases lay in between. The chain's CDR3 is CASNRDSNTGELFF. CDR3 bases: TGCGCCAGCAACCGGGACTCAAACACCGGGGAGCTGTTTTTT.

This clonotype appeared many times. This chain links TRBV10-3 with TRBJ2-3; no definite D call. Per germline, CDR1 ENHRY and CDR2 SYGVKD. The CDR3 covers 11 residues. V was trimmed by 8 bases and J by 1 base, leaving 4 bases between them. CDR3 nucleotides: TGTGCCATCGGACGCACAGATACGCAGTATTTT. Encoded protein: CAIGRTDTQYF.

Concerning this clonotype: One junction end disagrees with the germline gene, perhaps due to a read error. This sequence joins TRBV11-3 and TRBJ2-3, with 7 bases matching TRBD2. The CDR3 covers 14 residues. CDR1 and CDR2 from the germline V gene are SGHNT and YENEEA. The CDR3 DNA reads TGTGCCAACAGCTTCAGGACTAGTACGGATACGCAGTATTTT. This gives the protein CANSFRTSTDTQYF.

Concerning this clonotype: A junction boundary mismatches the germline segment, possibly from a read error. Here the CDR3 DNA reads TGTTCCAGCAGCCCAACTCGCAATCCGAACAACGGGGAGCTGTTTTTT. Residues: CSSSPTRNPNNGELFF. The chain recombines TRBV6-6 with TRBJ2-2; D gene uncertain. Germline lookup yields CDR1 MNHNY and CDR2 SVGAGI (reference sequence). There are 16 residues in the CDR3.

Ten or more counts support this clonotype. V usage is TRBV6-1 and J usage is TRBJ1-5; D ambiguous. Germline assignment: CDR1 MNHNS and CDR2 SASEGT. The CDR3 length is 16 residues. Trimming shortened V by 8 bases and J by 6 bases, and 23 bases separated the two germline ends. The CDR3 DNA reads TGTGCCAGCCGAGGGTGGGCCCCGGGTCTACCTCAGCCCCAGCATTTT. Protein product: CASRGWAPGLPQPQHF.